This TCR beta chain was found in a study of shared T cell receptors in the human thymus. Clones were read by immunoSEQ multiplex PCR, and TCRdb kept only the in-frame ones, dropping some. The data hold 720,000 or so clones, with 70% to 90% observed a single time. CDR3 size: 15 residues. Germline V gene data show CDR1 as MGHRA and CDR2 as YSYEKL. The ends lost 4 bases at V and 6 bases at J; junction bases unmatched: 10. The same specimen was also included in a second study, on human thymus T cells. That paper adds: Thymic and blood repertoires appeared to carry a bias in their V and J gene usage. As related research reported, thymic repertoires overlapped highly among unrelated individuals.

The sequence came from a girl under two years old with a congenital heart defect. The V and J genes are TRBV4-1 and TRBJ2-3; the match to TRBD2 covers 7 bases. Sequenced sample: thymocytes. The CDR3 DNA follows: TGCGCCAGCAGCCGGGGCGGGGGTCTTGGGGATACGCAGTATTTT. It specifies CASSRGGGLGDTQYF.